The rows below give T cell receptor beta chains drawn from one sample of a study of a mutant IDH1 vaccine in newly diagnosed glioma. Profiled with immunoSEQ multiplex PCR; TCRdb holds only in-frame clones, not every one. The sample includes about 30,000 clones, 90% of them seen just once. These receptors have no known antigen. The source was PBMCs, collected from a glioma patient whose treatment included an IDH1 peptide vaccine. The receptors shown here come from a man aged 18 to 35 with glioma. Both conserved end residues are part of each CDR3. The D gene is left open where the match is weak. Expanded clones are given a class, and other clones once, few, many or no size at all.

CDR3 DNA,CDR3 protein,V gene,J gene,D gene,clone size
TGTGCCAGCAGTTACTCGAGGACTTTTAATCAGCCCCAGCATTTT,CASSYSRTFNQPQHF,TRBV6-5,TRBJ1-5,NA,NA
TGTGCCAGCAGCCGCTCGGGGACTATATCCTACGAGCAGTACTTC,CASSRSGTISYEQYF,TRBV14,TRBJ2-7,TRBD2,NA
TGTGCCAGCAGCTTGTCGGACAGCGATCAGCCCCAGCATTTT,CASSLSDSDQPQHF,TRBV7-9,TRBJ1-5,NA,NA
TGTGCCAGCAGCGCGTCCATACGAGCGGGAGGCCCCCACGGGGAGCTGTTTTTT,CASSASIRAGGPHGELFF,TRBV9,TRBJ2-2,TRBD2,NA
TGCGCCAGCAGCTTGGACGGACAGGGCTACTATGGCTACACCTTC,CASSLDGQGYYGYTF,TRBV5-1,TRBJ1-2,TRBD1,once
TGCAGCGTTGTGGGGGGACTAGCGGGAGATAGGGGCACAGATACGCAGTATTTT,CSVVGGLAGDRGTDTQYF,TRBV29-1,TRBJ2-3,TRBD2,NA
TGTGCCAGCAGCTTACTCCACAATGAGCAGTTCTTC,CASSLLHNEQFF,TRBV11-2,TRBJ2-1,NA,NA
TGTGCCTGGGGGAAAGCGACAGTTAACTATGGCTACACCTTC,CAWGKATVNYGYTF,TRBV30,TRBJ1-2,NA,NA
TGTGCCAGCAGTGAAGGTACTAGCGGGAGTGAGACCCAGTACTTC,CASSEGTSGSETQYF,TRBV2,TRBJ2-5,TRBD2,NA
TGCAGTGGACGGCTGGGCTACGAGCAGTACTTC,CSGRLGYEQYF,TRBV20-1,TRBJ2-7,NA,NA
TGCGCCAGCAGCTTGGGGACAGGCGGGGAAAAACTGTTTTTT,CASSLGTGGEKLFF,TRBV5-1,TRBJ1-4,TRBD1,NA
TGTGCCAGCAGCTCCACAGGACTCTCTGGGGCCAACGTCCTGACTTTC,CASSSTGLSGANVLTF,TRBV27,TRBJ2-6,NA,NA
TGTGCCAGCAGCTTGGTGATGCGGGACAGGGACTACGAGCAGTACTTC,CASSLVMRDRDYEQYF,TRBV5-5,TRBJ2-7,TRBD1,NA
TGTGCCAGCCGAGGCCCGAACACTGAAGCTTTCTTT,CASRGPNTEAFF,TRBV7-8,TRBJ1-1,NA,once
TGCGCCAGCAGCTTAGGGACAGATGAAAAACTGTTTTTT,CASSLGTDEKLFF,TRBV5-1,TRBJ1-4,TRBD1,NA
TGTGCCTGGAGTCACCGGGATAGGTACAATGAGCAGTTCTTC,CAWSHRDRYNEQFF,TRBV30,TRBJ2-1,NA,NA
TGTGCCTGGAGCCCCTCATTTTCGGGGAACACTGAAGCTTTCTTT,CAWSPSFSGNTEAFF,TRBV30,TRBJ1-1,NA,NA
TGTGCCAGCAGCCCGCGGAGCACCGGGGAGCTGTTTTTT,CASSPRSTGELFF,TRBV4-2,TRBJ2-2,NA,once
TGTGCCAGCAGACCAGGACAGGGGGCAAAGGAAAAACTGTTTTTT,CASRPGQGAKEKLFF,TRBV6-5,TRBJ1-4,TRBD1,NA
TGTGCCAGCACCACACAGGGGCCAAATAATTCACCCCTCCACTTT,CASTTQGPNNSPLHF,TRBV5-6,TRBJ1-6,TRBD1,NA
TGTGCCTGGAGTGCGGGCCTTATGGGGCAGCCCCAGCATTTT,CAWSAGLMGQPQHF,TRBV30,TRBJ1-5,NA,few
TGTGCCAGCAGCTCAGGACAGGCTTATAATGAAAAACTGTTTTTT,CASSSGQAYNEKLFF,TRBV7-8,TRBJ1-4,TRBD1,NA
TGTGCCAGTAGTCCCGGGACTAGCGGGCCCGCCTACGATGAGCAGTTCTTC,CASSPGTSGPAYDEQFF,TRBV19,TRBJ2-1,TRBD2,once
TGCGCCAGCAGCCAAGGGGCCGGACGCAATCAGCCCCAGCATTTT,CASSQGAGRNQPQHF,TRBV4-1,TRBJ1-5,NA,NA
TGCGCCAGCAGCCTCGAGGGACAGGCTAATGAAAAACTGTTTTTT,CASSLEGQANEKLFF,TRBV5-1,TRBJ1-4,TRBD1,NA
TGTGCCAGCAGCTTAGTAGCCTACGAGCAGTACTTC,CASSLVAYEQYF,TRBV7-9,TRBJ2-7,NA,once
TGTGCCAGCAGCATCCACCTAGCGGGGAGTACCGGGGAGCTGTTTTTT,CASSIHLAGSTGELFF,TRBV7-2,TRBJ2-2,TRBD2,NA
TGTGCCAGCAGCCCTCCTGCCACCGGGGAGCTGTTTTTT,CASSPPATGELFF,TRBV5-4,TRBJ2-2,NA,NA
TGTGCCAGCAGCTTAGCCCCGAACACCGGGGAGCTGTTTTTT,CASSLAPNTGELFF,TRBV7-2,TRBJ2-2,NA,NA
TGTGCCAGAAGCTTGGGACGGGCACACTACGAGCAGTACTTC,CARSLGRAHYEQYF,TRBV5-3,TRBJ2-7,NA,NA
TGTGCCAGTAGCCACACAGGGGCGAACACTGAAGCTTTCTTT,CASSHTGANTEAFF,TRBV19,TRBJ1-1,TRBD1,NA
TGCAGCGTTGAGGCACAGGGAAACGAGCAGTACTTC,CSVEAQGNEQYF,TRBV29-1,TRBJ2-7,NA,once
TGTGCCTGGGGGCAGGGGGCTGCAGGTACTGAAGCTTTCTTT,CAWGQGAAGTEAFF,TRBV30,TRBJ1-1,TRBD1,NA
TGTGCCAGCAGTGCGGGGGCGGGGACGATAGGGAACACTGAAGCTTTCTTT,CASSAGAGTIGNTEAFF,TRBV6-1,TRBJ1-1,NA,NA
TGCGCCAGCAGCTCCGAGGCCCTAGCGGGAGTTACAGATACGCAGTATTTT,CASSSEALAGVTDTQYF,TRBV5-1,TRBJ2-3,TRBD2,once
TGTGCCAGCCGCCCGGACGCCGGGGAGCTGTTTTTT,CASRPDAGELFF,TRBV18,TRBJ2-2,NA,NA
TGTGCCAGCAGCGTGGACTCGAACACTGAAGCTTTCTTT,CASSVDSNTEAFF,TRBV13,TRBJ1-1,NA,NA
TGTGCCAGCAGCCAAGATTTAAGTAGATATCGGACTGGGGCCAACGTCCTGACTTTC,CASSQDLSRYRTGANVLTF,TRBV4-2,TRBJ2-6,NA,NA
TGCGCCAGCAGCTCCGACAGCTCTGGAAACACCATATATTTT,CASSSDSSGNTIYF,TRBV5-1,TRBJ1-3,NA,NA
TGTGCCTGGAGTGGCCAGGGGCGTGTTCAGCCCCAGCATTTT,CAWSGQGRVQPQHF,TRBV30,TRBJ1-5,NA,NA
TGCGCCAGCAGCTCCGGAGGCGGGAAAAGGGGAGAGCAGTACTTC,CASSSGGGKRGEQYF,TRBV5-1,TRBJ2-7,NA,NA
TGTGCCAGCAGTGAGTTTGCTGTAGGGACCAGTAGTGGCTACACCTTC,CASSEFAVGTSSGYTF,TRBV2,TRBJ1-2,NA,NA
TGTGCCAGCAGCCACGACGTGGGGACACCGTACAATGAGCAGTTCTTC,CASSHDVGTPYNEQFF,TRBV4-2,TRBJ2-1,NA,once
TGTGCCAGCAGTCGCCGAGCAGCGCTCCAAGAGACCCAGTACTTC,CASSRRAALQETQYF,TRBV2,TRBJ2-5,NA,NA
TGTGCCAGCTCAGGGGCGGTGAACACTGAAGCTTTCTTT,CASSGAVNTEAFF,TRBV10-3,TRBJ1-1,NA,once
TGTGCCACCAGCAGAGAACCGACAGGGACTGGGGCCAACGTCCTGACTTTC,CATSREPTGTGANVLTF,TRBV15,TRBJ2-6,TRBD1,NA
TGTGCCAGCAGTGAAGCTTTCCCGAGCACTGAAGCTTTCTTT,CASSEAFPSTEAFF,TRBV6-1,TRBJ1-1,NA,NA
TGTGCCAGCAGCTTGGACAGGGGATACGAGCAGTACTTC,CASSLDRGYEQYF,TRBV5-4,TRBJ2-7,TRBD1,NA
TGTGCCAGCAACATCCGTGGAGGACAGGGGGGAGGCTACACCTTC,CASNIRGGQGGGYTF,TRBV6-5,TRBJ1-2,TRBD1,NA